This T cell receptor beta chain was profiled in a study of shared clonotypes between healthy human individuals. Study details: Every donor yielded three CD4 naive, three CD4 memory, two CD8 naive and one CD8 memory plate.

This CDR3 comprises 15 residues. The V end lost 0 bases, the J end lost 3 bases, and 13 bases lay between the germline ends. Germline V gene lookup returns CDR1 SGHRS and CDR2 YFSETQ. Measured with immunoSEQ multiplex PCR; TCRdb has only the in-frame clones, and not every one. The data contain about 710,000 clones, about two thirds of them singletons. A CD45RA+ naive subset and a CD45RA-negative memory subset were split from CD4+ cells. The rearrangement joins TRBV5-1 to TRBJ2-7; D possibly corresponds to TRBD1 (6 bases). This TCR derives from a woman aged 30 to 39 in good health. Material for sequencing was memory CD4+ T cells sorted from blood. Subset of the sample: CD45RA-negative fraction. CDR3 sequence: CASSLVPGENYEQYF. The CDR3 DNA sequence: TGCGCCAGCAGCTTGGTTCCAGGGGAGAACTACGAGCAGTACTTC.